What follows are 19 T cell receptor beta chains derived from one specimen sequenced in a study of cytomegalovirus exposure and HLA in healthy donors. Vbeta (60) and Jbeta (13) primers were used in the PCR. TCRdb keeps only in-frame clones here, not all; method: immunoSEQ multiplex PCR. The sample has some 110,000 clones, under 85% seen once. The sample comprised PBMCs. The receptors stem from a man in his forties in good health and CMV-seronegative.

The rearrangement links TRBV29-1 to TRBJ1-2; D is unclear. CDR1 is SQVTM, CDR2 ANQGSEA, per germline. The CDR3 runs to 15 residues. The V end was cut by 5 bases, the J end by 8 bases, with 24 bases between. The CDR3 DNA is TGCAGCGTTTTGTTAGGGAGCTGGGGTGGGGAAGGCTACACCTTC. Its translation is CSVLLGSWGGEGYTF.

V and J are TRBV13 and TRBJ2-2, with D possibly being TRBD1 (7 bases). This CDR3 contains 15 residues. CDR1 PRHDT and CDR2 FYEKMQ come from the germline V gene (reference sequence). V lost 3 bases and J 6 bases, leaving 14 bases between the germline ends. CDR3 bases: TGTGCCAGCAGCTTGGGCAGGGGGGTTTCCGGGGAGCTGTTTTTT. Translation gives CASSLGRGVSGELFF.

The gene calls are TRBV7-9 and TRBJ1-4; 7 bases are a match to TRBD1. Germline CDR1 SEHNR, CDR2 FQNEAQ (reference sequence). The trim removed 5 bases at V and 5 bases at J, leaving 8 bases unmatched. The CDR3 has 15 amino acids. In nucleotides, the CDR3 is TGTGCCAGCAGCCCCATGGGACAGACAAATGAAAAACTGTTTTTT. It is translated as CASSPMGQTNEKLFF.

The chain employs TRBV2 and TRBJ2-7, with TRBD1 matching 8 bases. J lost 9 bases, V lost 4 bases, and 5 bases had no gene match. The CDR3 has 12 residues. The germline CDR1 and CDR2 sequences are SNHLY and FYNNEI. For the CDR3, the DNA is TGTGCCAGCAGTGGGACAGGGTTGGGGCAGTACTTC. Amino acid sequence: CASSGTGLGQYF. The complete variable domain, with remaining parts taken from reference TRBV2 and TRBJ2-7, reads EPEVTQTPSHQVTQMGQEVILRCVPISNHLYFYWYRQILGQKVEFLVSFYNNEISEKSEIFDDQFSVERPDGSNFTLKIRSTKLEDSAMYFCASSGTGLGQYFGPGTRLTVT.

The rearrangement joins TRBV7-2 to TRBJ1-5; 7 bases agree with TRBD1. The trim removed 5 bases at V and 6 bases at J, leaving 10 bases unmatched. The germline V gene has CDR1 SGHTA and CDR2 FQGNSA. This CDR3 spans 15 amino acids. This CDR3 reads CASSPRQGTGQPQHF. The CDR3 DNA follows: TGTGCCAGCAGCCCAAGACAGGGAACGGGTCAGCCCCAGCATTTT.

Sample share makes this clone medium-sized (0.01 to 0.1%). The CDR3 DNA reads TGTGCCAGCAGTGAAGATAGGGGTTCAACTAATGAAAAACTGTTTTTT. Residues: CASSEDRGSTNEKLFF. This sequence joins TRBV2 and TRBJ1-4; D might be TRBD1 (5 bases). Between the trimmed V and J ends, which lost 1 base and 0 bases, there was a span of 9 bases. The CDR3 is 16 amino acids. Germline values: CDR1 SNHLY, CDR2 FYNNEI.

The genes are TRBV5-6 and TRBJ2-7; D gene unclear. The CDR3 is 13 amino acids. Per germline, CDR1 SGHDT and CDR2 YYEEEE. The ends were cut back, 0 bases at V and 9 bases at J, with 13 bases in the middle. This CDR3 reads CASSLGSISGQYF. DNA for the CDR3: TGTGCCAGCAGCTTGGGTTCCATTTCGGGGCAGTACTTC.

The V and J genes are TRBV5-1 and TRBJ2-5, with 7 nucleotides matching TRBD2. The length of the CDR3 is 15 residues. Trimming took 2 bases from V and 7 from J; bases not matched to a gene: 11. Germline CDR1 and CDR2: SGHRS and YFSETQ. This CDR3 reads CASSFEGGVIGTQYF. The CDR3 DNA sequence: TGCGCCAGCAGCTTCGAGGGAGGGGTAATCGGGACCCAGTACTTC.

This clone has only one observation. This chain joins TRBV7-9 and TRBJ2-1; D is ambiguous. In germline, CDR1 is SEHNR, CDR2 FQNEAQ (reference sequence). The CDR3 is 13 amino acids. V lost 2 bases and J 8 bases, leaving 10 bases between the germline ends. CDR3 bases: TGTGCCAGCAGCTTAAACCCCAGCGATGAGCAGTTCTTC. This gives the protein CASSLNPSDEQFF.

The chain combines TRBV5-6 with TRBJ2-5, with TRBD1 matching over 8 bases. The end of the DNA aligns better with TRBJ2-7, so the J call may be wrong. This CDR3 region has 13 residues. Germline V gene lookup returns CDR1 SGHDT and CDR2 YYEEEE. CDR3 in amino acids: CASSIWTGHEQYF. The CDR3 DNA is TGTGCCAGCAGCATATGGACAGGGCACGAGCAGTACTTC.

This rearrangement joins TRBV11-2 to TRBJ1-2; 8 bases are shared with TRBD1. Looked up from germline, CDR1 is SGHAT and CDR2 is FQNNGV. With 6 bases clipped from V and 7 bases from J, the junction kept 13 bases outside the gene matches. The CDR3 contains 15 residues. Here the CDR3 reads CASSFSGQGAGGYTF. For the CDR3, the DNA is TGTGCCAGCAGTTTTTCTGGGCAGGGGGCTGGTGGCTACACCTTC.

V is TRBV4-2 and J is TRBJ2-7; 14 nucleotides line up with TRBD2. The CDR3 length is 17 residues. J was trimmed by 2 bases and V by 0 bases; bases with no gene match: 3. Per germline, CDR1 LGHNA and CDR2 YNFKEQ. CDR3: CASSQEGTSGGAYEQYF. Here the CDR3 DNA reads TGTGCCAGCAGCCAAGAGGGGACTAGCGGGGGCGCCTACGAGCAGTACTTC.

V is TRBV2 and J is TRBJ2-7, with no clear D. The V end was cut by 3 bases, the J end by 4 bases, with 4 bases between. This CDR3 has 11 residues. Germline V gene lookup returns CDR1 SNHLY and CDR2 FYNNEI. The CDR3 loop reads CASSDVYEQYF. In DNA, the CDR3 is TGTGCCAGCAGTGACGTTTACGAGCAGTACTTC.

The chain employs TRBV5-6 and TRBJ2-5; weak D call: TRBD1 (5 bases). The J call may be mistaken, given a closer DNA end match to TRBJ2-7. Germline CDR1 and CDR2: SGHDT and YYEEEE. CDR3 size: 15 residues. This chain's CDR3 is CASSLDRTLVYEQYF. CDR3 nucleotide sequence: TGTGCCAGCAGCCTAGACAGAACTCTTGTCTACGAGCAGTACTTC.

This clone was found a few times. The genes are TRBV7-8 and TRBJ2-1; 7 bases map to TRBD2. This CDR3 is 14 amino acids long. Germline V CDR1 and CDR2: SGHVS, FQNEAQ. The V gene end was trimmed by 5 bases and the J gene end by 4 bases; junction bases not matched to a gene: 5. The chain's CDR3 is CASSHGTNYNEQFF. The CDR3 DNA follows: TGTGCCAGCAGCCACGGGACTAATTACAATGAGCAGTTCTTC.

The count of this clone is one. The J gene is TRBJ1-1, the V gene TRBV5-1; maybe TRBD1 (5 bases). V gave up 0 bases and J gave up 6 bases, with 15 bases separating them. This CDR3 spans 15 amino acids. Per the germline V gene, CDR1 is SGHRS and CDR2 is YFSETQ. The chain's CDR3 is CASSLERASGAEAFF. CDR3 DNA: TGCGCCAGCAGCTTGGAAAGGGCCTCGGGGGCTGAAGCTTTCTTT.

This chain links TRBV27 with TRBJ2-7; 9 bases line up with TRBD1. This CDR3 is 15 amino acids long. Unmatched junction bases numbered 6, after V lost 6 bases and J lost 0 bases. CDR1 and CDR2 (germline): MNHEY, SMNVEV (reference sequence). CDR3 in amino acids: CASRSGTGSSYEQYF. CDR3 bases: TGTGCCAGCAGGTCCGGGACAGGGAGCTCCTACGAGCAGTACTTC.

The chain uses TRBV2 and TRBJ2-3; D might be TRBD2 (6 bases). V lost 0 bases and J 5 bases, leaving 9 bases between the germline ends. The CDR3 loop spans 14 amino acids. Germline V gene sequence: CDR1 SNHLY, CDR2 FYNNEI. CDR3 protein: CASSEAGGIDTQYF. The CDR3 DNA sequence: TGTGCCAGCAGTGAAGCGGGGGGAATAGATACGCAGTATTTT.

The genes are TRBV7-8 and TRBJ2-3, with D unresolved. The V gene lost 1 base and the J gene lost 6 bases, with 5 bases spanning the gap. This CDR3 is 12 amino acids long. Germline CDR1 is SGHVS and CDR2 is FQNEAQ. The CDR3 nucleotides are TGTGCCAGCAGCTTAGGGCCCGATACGCAGTATTTT. As protein: CASSLGPDTQYF.